This TCR beta chain was obtained from a study of vaccination effects on CD4 cells after COVID-19. Study results and caveats: Nearly all vaccine-induced clones in healthy recipients recognized only SARS-CoV-2.

As concerns this clone: Its antigen is currently unknown.

Assay: immunoSEQ multiplex PCR; the TCRdb copy retains only in-frame clones and omits some. The data hold 50,000 to 65,000 clones, with less than 80% observed a single time. Expansion with viral peptide pools was applied to antigen-specific CD4+ T cells by the ViraFEST assay prior to sequencing. Upon completion of about eleven days in culture, CD4+ T cells were isolated. It was two doses of either the BNT162b2 or mRNA-1273 vaccine that participants received. Nucleocapsid antibodies were negative in the vaccine recipients, who had never had SARS-CoV-2 infection. Cultures of some 1.8 million PBMC per well contained approximately 10 IU/ml IL-2 plus 10 ug/ml peptides. Half the medium was swapped for IL-2 medium on days 3 and 7. Trimming took off 0 bases at V and 0 bases at J, with 3 bases between the two ends. The CDR3 runs 13 residues. Germline V gives CDR1 SGDLS, CDR2 YYNGEE.

The specimen comprised CD4+ T cells from PBMCs cultured with HCoV-229E spike peptides, sampled after COVID-19 vaccination. This sequence was found in a human donor who received a COVID-19 vaccine. The gene calls are TRBV9 and TRBJ1-2; D unresolved. The CDR3 DNA follows: TGTGCCAGCAGCGTAGACCCTAACTATGGCTACACCTTC. This gives the protein CASSVDPNYGYTF.